This T cell receptor beta chain was identified during a study of identifying expanded T cells in peripheral blood. Points from the study as a whole: Differentially abundant clones: about 1.2 between replicates, around 17 at roughly 15 days, roughly 18 at four. Approximately 2-week clone count variance significantly increased as total template count grew.

Collection occurred without any documented infections or immune events in donors. Between the trimmed V and J ends, which lost 3 bases and 8 bases, there was a span of 14 bases. This CDR3 region has 13 residues. Germline CDR1 reads SGHRS; CDR2 reads YFSETQ. In the case of this clone: Its specificity is not known.

This table comes from immunoSEQ multiplex PCR, and its TCRdb copy is limited to in-frame clones, with some not included. The data show 100,000 to 110,000 clones, 88% seen once. Sequenced: blood. The clonotype was recovered from a person aged 18 to 75 in good health. V and J are TRBV5-1 and TRBJ1-2; D gene uncertain. In nucleotides, the CDR3 is TGCGCCAGCAGCTGGGGTCCGGGATACGGCTACACCTTC. It encodes CASSWGPGYGYTF.